This T cell receptor beta chain was sequenced during a study of shared clonotypes between healthy human individuals. Overall study findings and caveats: Among non-shared clonotypes, generation probabilities were lower than among those shared by all four donors. Larger estimated richness was generally seen in naive subsets than in memory subsets.

CDR1 and CDR2 from the germline V gene are MNHEY and SMNVEV (reference sequence). V was clipped by 2 bases and J by 4 bases, with 15 bases between them. The CDR3 runs 16 residues. Note on this clone: What it binds is not known.

Sorted-subset replicate PCR reactions were performed with around 200 ng DNA, corresponding to 30,000 to 35,000 T cell genomes. The authors' processing: Filtering differed because ImmunoSEQ produced junction-only sequences that carried no quality scores. Data came from immunoSEQ multiplex PCR; TCRdb stores just in-frame clones and leaves some out. That table furnishes V, J and clone size, whereas the DNA furnished D and trimming. The sample has approximately 740,000 clones; around 67% are singletons. The sequence came from a woman aged 30 to 39 in good health. The sequencing input was memory CD4+ T cells sorted from blood. The sample's subset: CD45RA-negative fraction. The J gene is TRBJ1-5, the V gene TRBV27; D is undetermined. The DNA of the CDR3 is TGTGCCAGCAGTTTAAATTACAGAAAAGAGAATCAGCCCCAGCATTTT. As protein: CASSLNYRKENQPQHF.